A selection of T cell receptor beta chains follows, all from one sample in a study of siplizumab effects on memory and regulatory T cells. The data were produced by immunoSEQ multiplex PCR, yet TCRdb's version contains in-frame clones alone and is incomplete. The sample yields tens of thousands of clones, roughly 90% seen once. Input material: naive CD4+ T cells sorted from blood. The receptors originated from a human donor in good health. CDR3s include the opening cysteine and the closing phenylalanine or tryptophan. A D gene is named only where the DNA matches it firmly. Some rows have no size entry. The others give once, few or many, or a class for an expanded clone.

v_gene: TRBV5-1; j_gene: TRBJ2-2; len: 14; d_gene: -; abundance: -; CDR3nt: TGCGCCAGCAGCGCCGGGGGGCCTAACGGGGAGCTGTTTTTT; CDR3aa: CASSAGGPNGELFF
v_gene: TRBV6-6; j_gene: TRBJ1-2; len: 14; d_gene: -; abundance: -; CDR3nt: TGTGCCAGCCTTAGGCCGGGACGGGGTGGTGGCTACACCTTC; CDR3aa: CASLRPGRGGGYTF
v_gene: TRBV5-4; j_gene: TRBJ2-5; len: 15; d_gene: TRBD1; abundance: -; CDR3nt: TGTGCCAGCAGGTCCACGACAGGGGGCCAAGAGACCCAGTACTTC; CDR3aa: CASRSTTGGQETQYF
v_gene: TRBV5-4; j_gene: TRBJ2-5; len: 15; d_gene: TRBD2; abundance: -; CDR3nt: TGTGCCAGCAGCCCCGGGGGGGTCCGGCAAGAGACCCAGTACTTC; CDR3aa: CASSPGGVRQETQYF
v_gene: TRBV6-1; j_gene: TRBJ1-5; len: 18; d_gene: TRBD1; abundance: -; CDR3nt: TGTGCCAGCAGTGACCGGGACAGTGCCTCTTATAGCAATCAGCCCCAGCATTTT; CDR3aa: CASSDRDSASYSNQPQHF
v_gene: TRBV7-3; j_gene: TRBJ2-2; len: 14; d_gene: -; abundance: -; CDR3nt: TGTGCCAGCAGCCCGGGGTCCACCACCGGGGAGCTGTTTTTT; CDR3aa: CASSPGSTTGELFF
v_gene: TRBV5-1; j_gene: TRBJ1-1; len: 14; d_gene: -; abundance: -; CDR3nt: TGCGCCAGCAGCTTGGATTGGATGAACACTGAAGCTTTCTTT; CDR3aa: CASSLDWMNTEAFF
v_gene: TRBV19; j_gene: TRBJ1-2; len: 13; d_gene: -; abundance: -; CDR3nt: TGTGCCAGTAGTATTTCCAGTAACTATGGCTACACCTTC; CDR3aa: CASSISSNYGYTF
v_gene: TRBV7-9; j_gene: TRBJ2-7; len: 12; d_gene: TRBD2; abundance: -; CDR3nt: TGTGCCGTCACTAGCGGGACCTACGAGCAGTACTTC; CDR3aa: CAVTSGTYEQYF
v_gene: TRBV7-2; j_gene: TRBJ2-7; len: 15; d_gene: TRBD2; abundance: -; CDR3nt: TGTGCCAGCAGCCGAGGCAGCGGGAGCTCCTACGAGCAGTACTTC; CDR3aa: CASSRGSGSSYEQYF
v_gene: TRBV11-3; j_gene: TRBJ1-2; len: 16; d_gene: -; abundance: -; CDR3nt: TGTGCCAGCAGCGCGACTAGAGGGGTCAGAAACTATGGCTACACCTTC; CDR3aa: CASSATRGVRNYGYTF
v_gene: TRBV6-5; j_gene: TRBJ2-2; len: 14; d_gene: -; abundance: few; CDR3nt: TGTGCCAGCAGTTACTCGCTGGAATCCGGGGAGCTGTTTTTT; CDR3aa: CASSYSLESGELFF
v_gene: TRBV6-8; j_gene: TRBJ2-1; len: 15; d_gene: -; abundance: few; CDR3nt: TGTGCCAGCAGTTACTCGACTTGTGGGGACAATGAGCAGTTCTTC; CDR3aa: CASSYSTCGDNEQFF
v_gene: TRBV19; j_gene: TRBJ1-5; len: 14; d_gene: -; abundance: -; CDR3nt: TGTGCCAGTCAAGATATTTGGGGTAATCAGCCCCAGCATTTT; CDR3aa: CASQDIWGNQPQHF
v_gene: TRBV2; j_gene: TRBJ1-2; len: 14; d_gene: -; abundance: -; CDR3nt: TGTGCCAGCAGGGGGGGGCTGACTAACTATGGCTACACCTTC; CDR3aa: CASRGGLTNYGYTF
v_gene: TRBV29-1; j_gene: TRBJ1-3; len: 14; d_gene: TRBD1; abundance: -; CDR3nt: TGCAGCGCTAGCGCAGGGGGCTTTGGAAACACCATATATTTT; CDR3aa: CSASAGGFGNTIYF
v_gene: TRBV19; j_gene: TRBJ2-5; len: 14; d_gene: TRBD2; abundance: -; CDR3nt: TGTGCCAGTAGTATATCTAGCGGGGACGAGACCCAGTACTTC; CDR3aa: CASSISSGDETQYF
v_gene: TRBV27; j_gene: TRBJ1-6; len: 14; d_gene: -; abundance: -; CDR3nt: TGTGCCAGCAGTTTAGAGGCAGTGATTTCACCCCTCCACTTT; CDR3aa: CASSLEAVISPLHF
v_gene: TRBV2; j_gene: TRBJ2-5; len: 14; d_gene: -; abundance: once; CDR3nt: TGTGCCAGCAGTCAGCAGGGGATCCAAGAGACCCAGTACTTC; CDR3aa: CASSQQGIQETQYF
v_gene: TRBV7-9; j_gene: TRBJ1-1; len: 14; d_gene: TRBD1; abundance: -; CDR3nt: TGTGCCAGCTCACAGGGGGCAGGCTTAACTGAAGCTTTCTTT; CDR3aa: CASSQGAGLTEAFF
v_gene: TRBV7-2; j_gene: TRBJ2-3; len: 16; d_gene: TRBD2; abundance: -; CDR3nt: TGTGCCAGCAGCTCAACTAGCGGGGGTAGTACAGATACGCAGTATTTT; CDR3aa: CASSSTSGGSTDTQYF
v_gene: TRBV11-3; j_gene: TRBJ1-1; len: 14; d_gene: -; abundance: -; CDR3nt: TGTGCCAGCAGCCCGACAGCAATGAACACTGAAGCTTTCTTT; CDR3aa: CASSPTAMNTEAFF
v_gene: TRBV27; j_gene: TRBJ1-5; len: 13; d_gene: -; abundance: -; CDR3nt: TGTGCCAGCAGTCCAGGGTACCTGGCGCCCCAGCATTTT; CDR3aa: CASSPGYLAPQHF
v_gene: TRBV9; j_gene: TRBJ2-5; len: 13; d_gene: -; abundance: -; CDR3nt: TGTGCCAGCAGCTCCGGGCTTTTAGAGACCCAGTACTTC; CDR3aa: CASSSGLLETQYF
v_gene: TRBV7-2; j_gene: TRBJ2-5; len: 13; d_gene: -; abundance: -; CDR3nt: TGTGCCAGCAGCTTTGACCCGGGAGAGACCCAGTACTTC; CDR3aa: CASSFDPGETQYF
v_gene: TRBV4-1; j_gene: TRBJ2-2; len: 15; d_gene: -; abundance: -; CDR3nt: TGCGCCAGCAGCCAAGATCTAGTAGGCACCGGGGAGCTGTTTTTT; CDR3aa: CASSQDLVGTGELFF
v_gene: TRBV19; j_gene: TRBJ2-4; len: 16; d_gene: -; abundance: -; CDR3nt: TGTGCCAGTGGATCCTCAGGGGCCTTGGGCAAAAACATTCAGTACTTC; CDR3aa: CASGSSGALGKNIQYF
v_gene: TRBV19; j_gene: TRBJ2-7; len: 21; d_gene: TRBD2; abundance: -; CDR3nt: TGTGCCAGTATTTCATCGGGACCCCAGCTTGGACTAGCGGGAGGGCCTTACGAGCAGTACTTC; CDR3aa: CASISSGPQLGLAGGPYEQYF
v_gene: TRBV5-1; j_gene: TRBJ1-1; len: 15; d_gene: TRBD1; abundance: -; CDR3nt: TGCGCCAGCAGCTCAACCGGGACAGGGGGTCGCGAAGCTTTCTTT; CDR3aa: CASSSTGTGGREAFF
v_gene: TRBV28; j_gene: TRBJ1-1; len: 15; d_gene: -; abundance: -; CDR3nt: TGTGCCACCCTAGGGCCAGGTACGATGAACACTGAAGCTTTCTTT; CDR3aa: CATLGPGTMNTEAFF
v_gene: TRBV6-1; j_gene: TRBJ1-2; len: 15; d_gene: -; abundance: -; CDR3nt: TGTGCCAGCAGTGAAGATCGGTGGGTCACGAGGGGCTACACCTTC; CDR3aa: CASSEDRWVTRGYTF
v_gene: TRBV7-3; j_gene: TRBJ2-2; len: 16; d_gene: TRBD1; abundance: -; CDR3nt: TGTGCCAGCAGCTTAGTTGGGACAGGAATAACCGGGGAGCTGTTTTTT; CDR3aa: CASSLVGTGITGELFF
v_gene: TRBV28; j_gene: TRBJ1-4; len: 15; d_gene: -; abundance: -; CDR3nt: TGTGCCAGCAGCTCCGGGGGGAAGGCAGATGAAAAACTGTTTTTT; CDR3aa: CASSSGGKADEKLFF
v_gene: TRBV9; j_gene: TRBJ2-3; len: 16; d_gene: TRBD2; abundance: -; CDR3nt: TGTGCCAGCAGCGGAGGGACTAGCGGGGTAACAGATACGCAGTATTTT; CDR3aa: CASSGGTSGVTDTQYF
v_gene: TRBV2; j_gene: TRBJ2-7; len: 11; d_gene: -; abundance: -; CDR3nt: TGTGCCAGCCGTGGGTCCTACGAGCAGTACTTC; CDR3aa: CASRGSYEQYF
v_gene: TRBV11-3; j_gene: TRBJ1-1; len: 14; d_gene: TRBD1; abundance: -; CDR3nt: TGTGCCAGCAGCTTGGACAGGGGGAACACTGAAGCTTTCTTT; CDR3aa: CASSLDRGNTEAFF
v_gene: TRBV9; j_gene: TRBJ2-5; len: 14; d_gene: TRBD2; abundance: -; CDR3nt: TGTGCCAGCAGCGTGGGGACTAGCAGAGAGACCCAGTACTTC; CDR3aa: CASSVGTSRETQYF
v_gene: TRBV18; j_gene: TRBJ2-7; len: 13; d_gene: TRBD1; abundance: -; CDR3nt: TGTGCCAGCTCACCAAAGGGGGCCAACGAGCAGTACTTC; CDR3aa: CASSPKGANEQYF
v_gene: TRBV5-1; j_gene: TRBJ2-1; len: 17; d_gene: TRBD2; abundance: once; CDR3nt: TGCGCCAGCAGCGGGGGACTAGCGGGAGGTAGGGGCAATGAGCAGTTCTTC; CDR3aa: CASSGGLAGGRGNEQFF
v_gene: TRBV19; j_gene: TRBJ1-3; len: 15; d_gene: -; abundance: -; CDR3nt: TGTGCCAGTAGTCCGGGGGCCAGCTCTGGAAACACCATATATTTT; CDR3aa: CASSPGASSGNTIYF
v_gene: TRBV21-1; j_gene: TRBJ2-7; len: 16; d_gene: -; abundance: few; CDR3nt: TGTGCCAGCAGCAAAGTCCCGGGGCCAACCGCCGGCGAGCAGTACTTC; CDR3aa: CASSKVPGPTAGEQYF
v_gene: TRBV5-6; j_gene: TRBJ1-1; len: 15; d_gene: TRBD1; abundance: -; CDR3nt: TGTGCCAGCAGCTTAACCGGGACAGAGAACACTGAAGCTTTCTTT; CDR3aa: CASSLTGTENTEAFF
v_gene: TRBV4-1; j_gene: TRBJ2-3; len: 15; d_gene: -; abundance: -; CDR3nt: TGCGCCAGCAGCCCCGGACCCGGGGTCACAGATACGCAGTATTTT; CDR3aa: CASSPGPGVTDTQYF
v_gene: TRBV13; j_gene: TRBJ2-5; len: 15; d_gene: TRBD1; abundance: -; CDR3nt: TGTGCCAGCAGCCCCAGGGGGCGCCCCGGGGAGACCCAGTACTTC; CDR3aa: CASSPRGRPGETQYF
v_gene: TRBV18; j_gene: TRBJ1-5; len: 14; d_gene: -; abundance: -; CDR3nt: TGTGCCAGCTCACCGAGCGGGCGCAATCAGCCCCAGCATTTT; CDR3aa: CASSPSGRNQPQHF
v_gene: TRBV6-1; j_gene: TRBJ2-7; len: 15; d_gene: TRBD2; abundance: -; CDR3nt: TGTGCCAGCAGTGAAGGGGGACTAGCTCGCCACGAGCAGTACTTC; CDR3aa: CASSEGGLARHEQYF
v_gene: TRBV7-2; j_gene: TRBJ2-5; len: 11; d_gene: -; abundance: -; CDR3nt: TGTGCCAGCAGCAGGCAAGAGACCCAGTACTTC; CDR3aa: CASSRQETQYF
v_gene: TRBV18; j_gene: TRBJ2-4; len: 12; d_gene: -; abundance: -; CDR3nt: TGTGCCAGCTCACCACCAGGAGGCATTCAGTACTTC; CDR3aa: CASSPPGGIQYF
v_gene: TRBV6-5; j_gene: TRBJ1-4; len: 15; d_gene: -; abundance: -; CDR3nt: TGTGCCAGCAGTTACTTAGGGGGAACTAATGAAAAACTGTTTTTT; CDR3aa: CASSYLGGTNEKLFF
v_gene: TRBV30; j_gene: TRBJ2-3; len: 14; d_gene: -; abundance: -; CDR3nt: TGTGCCTGGACCAGGGTGGGTGGCACAGATACGCAGTATTTT; CDR3aa: CAWTRVGGTDTQYF
v_gene: TRBV19; j_gene: TRBJ2-3; len: 17; d_gene: TRBD2; abundance: -; CDR3nt: TGTGCCAGTAGCGCTTACTCCGGGACTAGCGGCACAGATACGCAGTATTTT; CDR3aa: CASSAYSGTSGTDTQYF
v_gene: TRBV7-9; j_gene: TRBJ1-3; len: 12; d_gene: -; abundance: -; CDR3nt: TGTGCCAGCGGCCGGTCTGGAAACACTATATATTTT; CDR3aa: CASGRSGNTIYF
v_gene: TRBV2; j_gene: TRBJ2-5; len: 10; d_gene: -; abundance: -; CDR3nt: TGTGCCAGGGGGAAAGAGACCCAGTACTTC; CDR3aa: CARGKETQYF
v_gene: TRBV5-1; j_gene: TRBJ2-1; len: 14; d_gene: TRBD1; abundance: -; CDR3nt: TGCGCCAGCAGCACCGGGACAGGGGTTAATGAGCAGTTCTTC; CDR3aa: CASSTGTGVNEQFF